These 25 T cell receptor beta chains share one sample of origin, sequenced in a study of T cell responses to AZD1222 COVID-19 vaccine. Clones were read by immunoSEQ multiplex PCR, and TCRdb kept only the in-frame ones, dropping some. The profile shows about 180,000 clones, 70% to 90% of them singletons. Material: peripheral blood, obtained 28 days after the second dose of the MenACWY control vaccine. The receptors derive from an adult who received the MenACWY meningococcal vaccine as a control.

V and J are TRBV9 and TRBJ2-3, with D possibly TRBD1 on 6 matching bases. This CDR3 is 16 amino acids long. The V and J ends lost 0 bases and 7 bases respectively, with 18 bases between them. Germline lookup yields CDR1 SGDLS and CDR2 YYNGEE. The CDR3: CASSVAGVRFENTQYF. The CDR3 DNA follows: TGTGCCAGCAGCGTAGCAGGGGTAAGGTTCGAGAATACGCAGTATTTT.

This clone was observed once. J is TRBJ1-1 and V is TRBV6-2 or TRBV6-3; maybe TRBD1 (5 bases). The CDR3 covers 15 residues. V was trimmed by 6 bases and J by 5 bases, leaving 19 bases between them. Germline CDR1 is MNHEY and CDR2 is SVGEGT. CDR3 protein: CASSPGGLMGTEAFF. CDR3 in DNA: TGTGCCAGCAGCCCCGGGGGTTTGATGGGGACTGAAGCTTTCTTT.

The chain carries TRBV12-3 or TRBV12-4 and TRBJ1-6; the D is unclear. V was cut by 5 bases and J by 5 bases, with 7 bases left in between. This CDR3 contains 13 residues. In DNA, the CDR3 is TGTGCCAGCAGTGGGGTTAATAATTCACCCCTCCACTTT. Translation: CASSGVNNSPLHF.

V and J are TRBV3-1 (or the pseudogene TRBV3-2) and TRBJ2-7; D ambiguous. CDR1 LGHDT and CDR2 YNNKEL come from the germline V gene (reference sequence). The CDR3 has 13 residues. V dropped 1 base and J dropped 6 bases, with 10 bases sitting between them. This chain's CDR3 is CASSQVRATEQYF. The CDR3 bases are TGTGCCAGCAGCCAAGTTAGGGCAACCGAGCAGTACTTC.

This chain links TRBV28 with TRBJ1-1; D is unresolved. Germline CDR1 MDHEN, CDR2 SYDVKM. The V end lost 4 bases, the J end lost 3 bases, and 9 bases lay between the germline ends. The CDR3 extends over 13 amino acids. CDR3 protein: CASSSPADTEAFF. The CDR3 bases are TGTGCCAGCAGTTCCCCAGCGGACACTGAAGCTTTCTTT. Full variable domain (rest looked up from reference TRBV28 and TRBJ1-1): DVKVTQSSRYLVKRTGEKVFLECVQDMDHENMFWYRQDPGLGLRLIYFSYDVKMKEKGDIPEGYSVSREKKERFSLILESASTNQTSMYLCASSSPADTEAFFGQGTRLTVV.

The CDR3 coding sequence is TGTGCCATCAGTGGCGGACAGGGCGGCTCACCCCTCCACTTT. Protein: CAISGGQGGSPLHF. This sequence joins TRBV10-3 and TRBJ1-6; 8 bases line up with TRBD1. This CDR3 spans 14 amino acids. V was clipped by 4 bases and J by 10 bases; unmatched bases: 6. From germline, CDR1 is ENHRY and CDR2 SYGVKD.

The V gene is TRBV19, the J gene TRBJ2-3; D not certain. Trimming pared 3 bases from V and 0 bases from J, leaving 7 bases between. The CDR3 totals 14 residues. Per germline, CDR1 LNHDA and CDR2 SQIVND (reference sequence). The CDR3 loop reads CASSIFSSTDTQYF. The CDR3 DNA follows: TGTGCCAGTAGTATCTTCTCTAGCACAGATACGCAGTATTTT.

V is TRBV9 and J is TRBJ2-1; 7 bases are shared with TRBD1. The CDR3 totals 15 residues. Germline V gene sequence: CDR1 SGDLS, CDR2 YYNGEE. Trimming cost V 4 bases and J 2 bases; bases outside gene matches: 6. The CDR3 DNA reads TGTGCCAGCAGCCCCGGGGACAGCGCCTACAATGAGCAGTTCTTC. Its translation is CASSPGDSAYNEQFF.

The chain combines TRBV7-3 with TRBJ2-2, with 14 nucleotides matching TRBD2. With V trimmed by 0 bases and J by 7 bases, 16 bases remained unmatched. The CDR3 is made up of 21 amino acids. Germline V gene data show CDR1 as SGHTA and CDR2 as FQGTGA. The chain's CDR3 is CASSLTLPRLAGGPLGGELFF. The DNA of the CDR3 is TGTGCCAGCAGCTTAACCCTCCCAAGACTAGCGGGAGGGCCTCTCGGCGGGGAGCTGTTTTTT.

This chain uses TRBV20-1 with TRBJ1-1; no reliable D call. CDR3 length: 11 residues. CDR1 and CDR2 from the germline V gene are DFQATT and SNEGSKA (reference sequence). V lost 1 base to trimming and J lost 6 bases, with 6 bases between them. The CDR3 is CSARVPPEAFF. The CDR3 coding sequence is TGCAGTGCTAGAGTCCCTCCTGAAGCTTTCTTT.

Only one count was recorded for this clone. V gene TRBV6-5 combines with J gene TRBJ1-2; D might be TRBD1 (6 bases). The CDR3 spans 12 residues. V was shortened by 6 bases and J by 7 bases, with 12 bases between the two germline ends. Germline V gene lookup returns CDR1 MNHEY and CDR2 SVGAGI. CDR3 DNA sequence: TGTGCCAGCAGAGTTGCGGGGGCTGGCTACACCTTC. Its translation: CASRVAGAGYTF.

The V gene is TRBV28, the J gene TRBJ2-1, with D hard to call. This CDR3 has 15 amino acids. The germline V gene has CDR1 MDHEN and CDR2 SYDVKM. V was pared by 6 bases and J by 2 bases, with 14 bases between. The CDR3 spells CASSSPGSTYNEQFF. CDR3 nucleotide sequence: TGTGCCAGCAGCTCCCCTGGCAGCACCTACAATGAGCAGTTCTTC. The complete variable domain, with remaining parts taken from reference TRBV28 and TRBJ2-1, reads DVKVTQSSRYLVKRTGEKVFLECVQDMDHENMFWYRQDPGLGLRLIYFSYDVKMKEKGDIPEGYSVSREKKERFSLILESASTNQTSMYLCASSSPGSTYNEQFFGPGTRLTVL.

The chain has TRBV27 and TRBJ1-5; TRBD1 aligns across 9 bases. The V gene's germline CDR1 is MNHEY and CDR2 SMNVEV (reference sequence). V dropped 6 bases and J dropped 3; count of bases not matched to a gene: 9. The CDR3 runs 16 residues. CDR3 nucleotides: TGTGCCAGCAGATCTATCGGGACAGGGTTCAATCAGCCCCAGCATTTT. Amino acids: CASRSIGTGFNQPQHF.

The chain combines TRBV11-3 with TRBJ2-2; D is tentatively TRBD1 or TRBD2 (5 bases each). The CDR3 totals 13 residues. Between the trimmed V and J ends, which lost 2 bases and 6 bases, there was a span of 7 bases. Germline V gives CDR1 SGHNT, CDR2 YENEEA. CDR3 amino acids: CASSLRGAGELFF. The DNA for the CDR3 is TGTGCCAGCAGCTTACGAGGGGCCGGGGAGCTGTTTTTT. Full variable domain (remainder filled in from reference TRBV11-3 and TRBJ2-2): EAGVVQSPRYKIIEKKQPVAFWCNPISGHNTLYWYLQNLGQGPELLIRYENEEAVDDSQLPKDRFSAERLKGVDSTLKIQPAELGDSAVYLCASSLRGAGELFFGEGSRLTVL.

This clone appeared a few times. The V and J genes are TRBV5-5 and TRBJ1-6, with D possibly matching TRBD1 (5 bases). Germline V gene data show CDR1 as SGHKS and CDR2 as YYEKEE (reference sequence). This CDR3 comprises 14 residues. V was clipped by 4 bases and J by 6 bases, with 11 bases between them. CDR3 bases: TGTGCCAGCAGCGGGGGACCGTTTAATTCACCCCTCCACTTT. Its protein is CASSGGPFNSPLHF.

V usage is TRBV15 and J usage is TRBJ2-7; 7 bases match TRBD2. The junction had 5 bases not matched to a gene; V was cut back by 0 bases and J by 0 bases. The CDR3 runs 16 residues. Germline lookup yields CDR1 LNHNV and CDR2 YYDKDF (reference sequence). The CDR3 reads CATSRDSGWSSYEQYF. The CDR3, as DNA: TGTGCCACCAGCAGAGATAGCGGGTGGAGCTCCTACGAGCAGTACTTC. Drawing the rest from reference TRBV15 and TRBJ2-7, the complete variable domain is DAMVIQNPRYQVTQFGKPVTLSCSQTLNHNVMYWYQQKSSQAPKLLFHYYDKDFNNEADTPDNFQSRRPNTSFCFLDIRSPGLGDTAMYLCATSRDSGWSSYEQYFGPGTRLTVT.

This chain uses TRBV10-3 with TRBJ2-7; D call uncertain. The germline gives CDR1 ENHRY, CDR2 SYGVKD. V was trimmed by 5 bases and J by 3 bases, leaving 11 bases between them. The CDR3 length is 13 residues. This CDR3 is CAISPVTVYEQYF. In DNA form, the CDR3 reads TGTGCCATCAGTCCCGTTACAGTCTACGAGCAGTACTTC.

DNA of the CDR3: TGTGCCTGGAGTGTATTGGCAGGGGCCGAGGTAGACACCGGGGAGCTGTTTTTT. It is translated as CAWSVLAGAEVDTGELFF. This chain connects TRBV30 to TRBJ2-2, with a weak D call TRBD1 (6 bases). This CDR3 is 18 amino acids long. V was shortened by 0 bases and J by 3 bases, with 20 bases between the two germline ends. Germline lookup yields CDR1 GTSNPN and CDR2 SVGIG (reference sequence).

This chain uses TRBV4-3 with TRBJ2-1; 8 nucleotides line up with TRBD2. The CDR3 runs to 15 residues. Germline loops: CDR1 LGHNA, CDR2 YSLEER. Trimming cost V 2 bases and J 0 bases; bases outside gene matches: 0. In nucleotides, the CDR3 is TGCGCCAGCAGCCAAAGCGGGGGCTCCTACAATGAGCAGTTCTTC. Its protein product is CASSQSGGSYNEQFF.

This chain joins TRBV19 and TRBJ2-4; no clear D gene. V lost 3 bases and J lost 7, with 7 bases in between. Germline V CDR1 and CDR2: LNHDA, SQIVND (reference sequence). This CDR3 contains 12 residues. The CDR3 here is CASSISANIQYF. The CDR3 region has the DNA TGTGCCAGTAGTATTTCGGCTAACATTCAGTACTTC. Full variable domain (outside the CDR3, taken from reference TRBV19 and TRBJ2-4): DGGITQSPKYLFRKEGQNVTLSCEQNLNHDAMYWYRQDPGQGLRLIYYSQIVNDFQKGDIAEGYSVSREKKESFPLTVTSAQKNPTAFYLCASSISANIQYFGAGTRLSVL.

This chain links TRBV6-6 with TRBJ1-3, with 8 bases lining up with TRBD1. Germline V gives CDR1 MNHNY, CDR2 SVGAGI (reference sequence). This CDR3 region has 16 residues. Trimming at V came to 5 bases and at J to 0 bases, leaving 6 bases not matched to a gene. The CDR3 region is CASSRDRGDSGNTIYF. The CDR3, as DNA: TGTGCCAGCAGTCGCGACAGGGGCGACTCTGGAAACACCATATATTTT.

J is TRBJ1-6 and V is TRBV30, with D possibly being TRBD1 (5 bases). V was shortened by 3 bases and J by 10 bases, with 10 bases between the two germline ends. Germline V gives CDR1 GTSNPN, CDR2 SVGIG (reference sequence). The CDR3 runs 12 residues. The CDR3 coding sequence is TGTGCCTGGAGCTCGACAGCCTCACCCCTCCACTTT. Protein: CAWSSTASPLHF.

The rearrangement links TRBV30 to TRBJ1-2; D not certain. Trimming cost V 0 bases and J 4 bases, with 6 bases left between them. This CDR3 has 12 amino acids. Germline V gives CDR1 GTSNPN, CDR2 SVGIG (reference sequence). The CDR3 nucleotides read TGTGCCTGGAGTGTAGGCCTCTATGGCTACACCTTC. Amino acids: CAWSVGLYGYTF.

V is TRBV5-1 and J is TRBJ2-5, with D possibly being TRBD2 (6 bases). The germline V gene has CDR1 SGHRS and CDR2 YFSETQ. This CDR3 has 15 amino acids. Trimming took 0 bases from V and 2 from J, leaving 11 bases between them. The CDR3: CASSLGGREQETQYF. Written as DNA, the CDR3 is TGCGCCAGCAGCTTGGGAGGGCGGGAACAAGAGACCCAGTACTTC. Full variable domain (outside the CDR3, taken from reference TRBV5-1 and TRBJ2-5): KAGVTQTPRYLIKTRGQQVTLSCSPISGHRSVSWYQQTPGQGLQFLFEYFSETQRNKGNFPGRFSGRQFSNSRSEMNVSTLELGDSALYLCASSLGGREQETQYFGPGTRLLVL.

This clone appeared a single time. This chain uses TRBV2 with TRBJ1-1, with D possibly matching TRBD1 (6 bases). V dropped 9 bases and J dropped 10 bases, with 15 bases sitting between them. The CDR3 contains 11 residues. Germline-derived CDR1 and CDR2 are SNHLY and FYNNEI. The CDR3 here is CASIQGPGAFF. CDR3 DNA sequence: TGTGCCAGTATACAGGGCCCCGGAGCTTTCTTT.